This T cell receptor beta chain was profiled in a study of shared clonotypes between healthy human individuals. Broader study findings: Among donors, the sharing of clonotypes was expected to be influenced by sequencing depth.

Genomic DNA of each subset was evenly split across several immunoSEQ plates. Replicate PCRs for sorted subsets used approximately 190 ng DNA; this equaled 25,000 to 35,000 T cell genomes. This table comes from immunoSEQ multiplex PCR, and its TCRdb copy is limited to in-frame clones, with some not included. Here the sample spans a few million clones, approximately 93% being singletons. In regard to this clone: The antigen is undetermined.

There are 16 residues in the CDR3. The germline V gene has CDR1 SGHTA and CDR2 FQGNSA. V lost 2 bases, J lost 2 bases, and 12 bases lay in between. The sequence derives from a man in his late teens or twenties in good health. Some clones in this sample may be carry-over from other donors' samples. The chain recombines TRBV7-2 with TRBJ2-2; D is perhaps TRBD1 or TRBD2 (6 bases each). Sequenced: naive CD4+ T cells from PBMCs. Subset noted: CD45RA+ positively selected. The CDR3 reads CASSLFGGGNTGELFF. In DNA, the CDR3 is TGTGCCAGCAGCTTATTCGGGGGCGGTAACACCGGGGAGCTGTTTTTT.